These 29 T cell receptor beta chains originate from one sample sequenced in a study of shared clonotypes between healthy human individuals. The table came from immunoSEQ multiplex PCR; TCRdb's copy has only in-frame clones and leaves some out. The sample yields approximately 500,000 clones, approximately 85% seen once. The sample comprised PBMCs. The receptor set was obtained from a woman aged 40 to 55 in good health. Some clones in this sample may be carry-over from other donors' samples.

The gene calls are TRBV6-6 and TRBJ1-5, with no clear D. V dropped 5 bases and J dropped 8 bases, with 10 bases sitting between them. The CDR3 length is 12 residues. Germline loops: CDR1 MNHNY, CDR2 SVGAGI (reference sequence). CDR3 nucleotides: TGTGCCAGCAGTCGGTCAAGGGAGCCCCAGCATTTT. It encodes CASSRSREPQHF.

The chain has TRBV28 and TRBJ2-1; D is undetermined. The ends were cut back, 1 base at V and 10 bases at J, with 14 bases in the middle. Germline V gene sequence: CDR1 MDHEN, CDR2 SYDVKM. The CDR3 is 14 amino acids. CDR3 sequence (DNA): TGTGCCAGCAGTTTATCCGGCAGCCTTATCGAGCAGTTCTTC. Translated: CASSLSGSLIEQFF.

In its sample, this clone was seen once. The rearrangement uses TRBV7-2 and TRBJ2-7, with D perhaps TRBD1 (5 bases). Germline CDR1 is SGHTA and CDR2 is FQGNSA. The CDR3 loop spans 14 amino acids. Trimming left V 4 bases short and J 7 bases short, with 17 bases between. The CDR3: CASSSGWGPGEQYF. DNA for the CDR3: TGTGCCAGCAGCTCCGGGTGGGGCCCTGGTGAGCAGTACTTC.

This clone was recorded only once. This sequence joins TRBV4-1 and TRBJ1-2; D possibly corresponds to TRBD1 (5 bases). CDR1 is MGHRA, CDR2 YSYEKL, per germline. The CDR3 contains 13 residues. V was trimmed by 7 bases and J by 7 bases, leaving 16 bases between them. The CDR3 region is CASTRMGGTGYTF. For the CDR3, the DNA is TGCGCCAGCACCCGTATGGGGGGTACTGGCTACACCTTC.

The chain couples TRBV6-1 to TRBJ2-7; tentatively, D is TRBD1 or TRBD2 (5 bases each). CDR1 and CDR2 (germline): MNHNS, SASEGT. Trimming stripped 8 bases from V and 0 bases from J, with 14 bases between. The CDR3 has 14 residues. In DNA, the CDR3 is TGTGCCAGCCGCCCAACGGGGCCCTCCTACGAGCAGTACTTC. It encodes CASRPTGPSYEQYF.

The CDR3 protein is CASSERQVSNEKLFF. In DNA form, the CDR3 reads TGTGCCAGCAGTGAACGACAGGTGTCTAATGAAAAACTGTTTTTT. This sequence joins TRBV6-1 and TRBJ1-4; D perhaps matches TRBD1 (6 bases). CDR3 length: 15 amino acids. Germline V gene data show CDR1 as MNHNS and CDR2 as SASEGT. Trimming cost V 2 bases and J 3 bases, with 10 bases left between them.

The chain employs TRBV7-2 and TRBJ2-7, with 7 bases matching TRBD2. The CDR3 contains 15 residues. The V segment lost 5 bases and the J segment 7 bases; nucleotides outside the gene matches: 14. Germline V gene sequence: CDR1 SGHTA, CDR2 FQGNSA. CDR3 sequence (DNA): TGTGCCAGCAGCCCGCCTCCCGCGGGAGTGGGGGAGCAGTACTTC. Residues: CASSPPPAGVGEQYF.

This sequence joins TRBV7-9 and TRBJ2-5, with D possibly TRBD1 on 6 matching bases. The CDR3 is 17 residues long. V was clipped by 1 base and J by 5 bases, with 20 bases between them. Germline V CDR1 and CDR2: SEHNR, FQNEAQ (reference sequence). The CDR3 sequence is CASSLVRGTPALETQYF. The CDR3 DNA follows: TGTGCCAGCAGCTTAGTAAGGGGGACGCCAGCACTTGAGACCCAGTACTTC.

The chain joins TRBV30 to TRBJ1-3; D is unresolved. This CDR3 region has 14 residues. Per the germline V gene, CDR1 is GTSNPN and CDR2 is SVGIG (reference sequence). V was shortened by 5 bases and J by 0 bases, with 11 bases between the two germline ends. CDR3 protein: CAWSRDYSGNTIYF. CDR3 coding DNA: TGTGCCTGGTCCCGCGACTACTCTGGAAACACCATATATTTT. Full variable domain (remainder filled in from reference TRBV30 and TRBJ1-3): SQTIHQWPATLVQPVGSPLSLECTVEGTSNPNLYWYRQAAGRGLQLLFYSVGIGQISSEVPQNLSASRPQDRQFILSSKKLLLSDSGFYLCAWSRDYSGNTIYFGEGSWLTVV.

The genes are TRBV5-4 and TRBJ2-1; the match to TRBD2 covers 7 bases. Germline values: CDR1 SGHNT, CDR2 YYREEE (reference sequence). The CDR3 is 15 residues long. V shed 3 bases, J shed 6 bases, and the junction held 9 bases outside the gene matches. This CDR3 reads CASSSRLAGANEQFF. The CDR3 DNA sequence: TGTGCCAGCAGCTCCCGACTAGCTGGGGCCAATGAGCAGTTCTTC.

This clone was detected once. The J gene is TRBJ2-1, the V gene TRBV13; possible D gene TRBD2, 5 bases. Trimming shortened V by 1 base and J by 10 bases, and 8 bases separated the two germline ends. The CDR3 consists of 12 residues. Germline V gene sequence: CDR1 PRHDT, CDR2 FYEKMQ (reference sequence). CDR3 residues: CASSLASREQFF. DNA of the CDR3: TGTGCCAGCAGCTTAGCTAGCAGGGAGCAGTTCTTC.

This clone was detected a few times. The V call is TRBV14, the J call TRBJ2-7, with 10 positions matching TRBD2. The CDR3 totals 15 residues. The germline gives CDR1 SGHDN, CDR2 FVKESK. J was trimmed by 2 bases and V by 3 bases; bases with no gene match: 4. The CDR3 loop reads CASSQLAGGPYEQYF. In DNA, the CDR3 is TGTGCCAGCAGCCAGTTAGCGGGAGGACCCTACGAGCAGTACTTC.

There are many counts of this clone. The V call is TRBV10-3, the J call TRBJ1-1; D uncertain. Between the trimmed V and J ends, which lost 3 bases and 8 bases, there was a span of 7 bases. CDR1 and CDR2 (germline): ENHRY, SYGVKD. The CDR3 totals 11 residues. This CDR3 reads CAISEDLEAFF. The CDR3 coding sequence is TGTGCCATCAGTGAAGATTTGGAAGCTTTCTTT.

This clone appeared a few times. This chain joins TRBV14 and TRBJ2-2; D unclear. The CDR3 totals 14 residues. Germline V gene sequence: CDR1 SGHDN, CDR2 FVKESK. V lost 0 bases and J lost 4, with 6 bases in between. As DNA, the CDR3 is TGTGCCAGCAGCCAAGATCTCACCACCGGGGAGCTGTTTTTT. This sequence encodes CASSQDLTTGELFF. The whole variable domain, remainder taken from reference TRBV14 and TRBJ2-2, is EAGVTQFPSHSVIEKGQTVTLRCDPISGHDNLYWYRRVMGKEIKFLLHFVKESKQDESGMPNNRFLAERTGGTYSTLKVQPAELEDSGVYFCASSQDLTTGELFFGEGSRLTVL.

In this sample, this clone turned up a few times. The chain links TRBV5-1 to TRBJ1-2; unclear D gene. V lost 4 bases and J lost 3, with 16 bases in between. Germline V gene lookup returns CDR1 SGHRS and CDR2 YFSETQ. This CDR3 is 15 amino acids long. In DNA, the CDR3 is TGCGCCAGCAGCCCCGACGGATTAGGCCACTATGGCTACACCTTC. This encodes CASSPDGLGHYGYTF.

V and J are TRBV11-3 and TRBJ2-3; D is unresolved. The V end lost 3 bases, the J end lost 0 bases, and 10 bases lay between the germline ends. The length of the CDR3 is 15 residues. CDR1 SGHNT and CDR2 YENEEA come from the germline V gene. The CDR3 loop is CASSLGDFSTDTQYF. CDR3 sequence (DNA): TGTGCCAGCAGCTTGGGCGACTTCAGCACAGATACGCAGTATTTT.

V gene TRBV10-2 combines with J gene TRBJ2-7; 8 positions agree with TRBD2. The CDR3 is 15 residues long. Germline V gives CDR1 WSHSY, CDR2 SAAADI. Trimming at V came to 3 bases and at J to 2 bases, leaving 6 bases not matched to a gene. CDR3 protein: CASSDLTSGTYEQYF. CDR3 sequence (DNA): TGCGCCAGCAGTGACCTAACTAGCGGCACCTACGAGCAGTACTTC.

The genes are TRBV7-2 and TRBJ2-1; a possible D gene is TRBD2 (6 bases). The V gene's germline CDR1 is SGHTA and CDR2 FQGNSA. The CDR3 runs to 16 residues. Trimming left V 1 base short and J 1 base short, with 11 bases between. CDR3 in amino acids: CASSLGGGRSYNEQFF. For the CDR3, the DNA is TGTGCCAGCAGCTTAGGTGGAGGGAGGTCCTACAATGAGCAGTTCTTC.

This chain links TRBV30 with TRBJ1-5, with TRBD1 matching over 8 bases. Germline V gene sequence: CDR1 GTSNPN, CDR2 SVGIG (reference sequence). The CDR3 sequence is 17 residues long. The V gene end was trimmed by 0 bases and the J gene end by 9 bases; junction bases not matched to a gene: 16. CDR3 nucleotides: TGTGCCTGGAGTGTCCACTTCCAACAGGGGGTGACGGGGCCCCAGCATTTT. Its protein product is CAWSVHFQQGVTGPQHF. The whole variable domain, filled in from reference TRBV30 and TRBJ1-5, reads SQTIHQWPATLVQPVGSPLSLECTVEGTSNPNLYWYRQAAGRGLQLLFYSVGIGQISSEVPQNLSASRPQDRQFILSSKKLLLSDSGFYLCAWSVHFQQGVTGPQHFGDGTRLSIL.

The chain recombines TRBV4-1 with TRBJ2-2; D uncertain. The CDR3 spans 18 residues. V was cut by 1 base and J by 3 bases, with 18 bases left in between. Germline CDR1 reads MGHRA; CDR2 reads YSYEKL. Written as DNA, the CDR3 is TGCGCCAGCAGCCAAGTGAGGTTGGGCTTGGTGGACACCGGGGAGCTGTTTTTT. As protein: CASSQVRLGLVDTGELFF.

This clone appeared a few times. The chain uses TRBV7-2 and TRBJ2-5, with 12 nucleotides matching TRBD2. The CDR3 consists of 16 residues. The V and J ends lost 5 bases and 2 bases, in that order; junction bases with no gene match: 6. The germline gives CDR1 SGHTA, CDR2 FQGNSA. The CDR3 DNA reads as TGTGCCAGCAGCACCAGGACTAGCGGGGTACAAGAGACCCAGTACTTC. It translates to CASSTRTSGVQETQYF.

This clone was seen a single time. This chain's CDR3 is CASSLRGINGNTIYF. In nucleotides, the CDR3 is TGTGCCAGCAGCCTTAGGGGAATAAATGGAAACACCATATATTTT. The chain recombines TRBV7-2 with TRBJ1-3; TRBD1 might be the D (5 bases). This CDR3 region has 15 residues. Trimming removed 5 bases from V and 3 bases from J, with 14 bases in between. CDR1 and CDR2 from the germline V gene are SGHTA and FQGNSA.

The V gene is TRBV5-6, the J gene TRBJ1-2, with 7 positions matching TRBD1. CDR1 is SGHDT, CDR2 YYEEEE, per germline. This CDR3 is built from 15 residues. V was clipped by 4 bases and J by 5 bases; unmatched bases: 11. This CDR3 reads CASSDKTGTFYGYTF. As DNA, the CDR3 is TGTGCCAGCAGCGATAAGACAGGGACCTTTTATGGCTACACCTTC.

In DNA form, the CDR3 reads TGTGCCAGCAGCTTAGGGCGGGCGCAAGATACGCAGTATTTT. This gives the protein CASSLGRAQDTQYF. The chain combines TRBV11-2 with TRBJ2-3; tentatively, D is TRBD2 (5 bases). This CDR3 is 14 amino acids long. Germline V gene lookup returns CDR1 SGHAT and CDR2 FQNNGV. V was trimmed by 1 base and J by 5 bases, leaving 10 bases between them.

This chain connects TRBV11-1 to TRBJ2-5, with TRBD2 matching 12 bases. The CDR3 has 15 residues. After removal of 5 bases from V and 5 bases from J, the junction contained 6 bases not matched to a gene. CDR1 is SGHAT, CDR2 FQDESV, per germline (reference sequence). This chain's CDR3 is CASSNLAGGGETQYF. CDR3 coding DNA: TGTGCCAGCAGCAATCTAGCGGGAGGGGGTGAGACCCAGTACTTC.

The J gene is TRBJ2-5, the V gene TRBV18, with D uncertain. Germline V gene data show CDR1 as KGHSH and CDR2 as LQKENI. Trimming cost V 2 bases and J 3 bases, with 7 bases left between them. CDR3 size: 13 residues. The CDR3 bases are TGTGCCAGCTCACCAAACGGAGAAGAGACCCAGTACTTC. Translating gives CASSPNGEETQYF.

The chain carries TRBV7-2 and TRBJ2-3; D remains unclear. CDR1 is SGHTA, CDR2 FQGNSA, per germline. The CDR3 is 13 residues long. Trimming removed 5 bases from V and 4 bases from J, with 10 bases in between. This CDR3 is CASSPERPDTQYF. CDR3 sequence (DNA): TGTGCCAGCAGCCCCGAGCGCCCAGATACGCAGTATTTT. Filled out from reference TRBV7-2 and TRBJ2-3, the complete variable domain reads GAGVSQSPSNKVTEKGKDVELRCDPISGHTALYWYRQSLGQGLEFLIYFQGNSAPDKSGLPSDRFSAERTGGSVSTLTIQRTQQEDSAVYLCASSPERPDTQYFGPGTRLTVL.

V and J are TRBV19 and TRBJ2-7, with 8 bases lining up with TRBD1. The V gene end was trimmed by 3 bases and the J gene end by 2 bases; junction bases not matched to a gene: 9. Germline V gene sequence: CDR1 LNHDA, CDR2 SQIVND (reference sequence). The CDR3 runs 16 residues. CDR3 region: CASSMVSDRGPYEQYF. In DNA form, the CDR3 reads TGTGCCAGTAGTATGGTGAGTGACAGGGGCCCCTACGAGCAGTACTTC.

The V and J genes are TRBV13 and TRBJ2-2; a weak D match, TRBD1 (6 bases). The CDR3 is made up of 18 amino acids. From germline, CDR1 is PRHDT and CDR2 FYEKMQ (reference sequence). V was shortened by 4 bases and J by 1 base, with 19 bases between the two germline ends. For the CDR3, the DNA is TGTGCCAGCAGCTCCGCCCCCTGGTCAGGGGAGAACACCGGGGAGCTGTTTTTT. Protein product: CASSSAPWSGENTGELFF.